One sample yielded the 28 T cell receptor beta chains listed below, sequenced in a study of control samples from healthy donors and cancer patients (dated by TCRdb to 2020 to 2022). Receptor amplification or capture employed the immunoSEQ multiplex PCR assay. The table was pulled from immuneACCESS by TCRdb, which kept in-frame rearrangements only. Such tables lose some clones; where checked, under half of the loss comes from unresolved V genes, and the rest has no known cause. Across this sample there are roughly 100,000 clones, with 80% to 95% seen only once. The ten largest clones take up around 3% of the sample. The specimen was blood. Receptors were obtained from a human donor in good health. The donor label of this sample is uncertain.

The V call is TRBV25-1, the J call TRBJ2-2; 7 positions agree with TRBD1. The germline gives CDR1 MGHDK, CDR2 SYGVNS. The CDR3 covers 16 residues. The V gene end was trimmed by 5 bases and the J gene end by 5 bases; junction bases not matched to a gene: 11. DNA of the CDR3: TGTGCCAGCAGTCACCCCCAGGGGGTTAAAACCGGGGAGCTGTTTTTT. This translates into CASSHPQGVKTGELFF.

The V call is TRBV21-1, the J call TRBJ1-1; the D call of TRBD1 is as the table states it, not checked on the DNA. TRBV21-1 is a pseudogene locus. This CDR3 contains 16 residues. CDR3 sequence: CASSKVRGRKNTEAFF. CDR3 nucleotide sequence: TGTGCCAGCAGCAAAGTTAGGGGGCGTAAGAACACTGAAGCTTTCTTT.

V is TRBV2 and J is TRBJ1-2; D gene unclear. V shed 1 base and J shed 4 bases, with 10 bases lying between them. The CDR3 covers 14 residues. Germline V CDR1 and CDR2: SNHLY, FYNNEI. The CDR3 sequence: CASSEVMAGYGYTF. DNA for the CDR3: TGTGCCAGCAGTGAAGTAATGGCAGGCTATGGCTACACCTTC. Based on the CDR3 plus reference TRBV2 and TRBJ1-2, the full variable domain is EPEVTQTPSHQVTQMGQEVILRCVPISNHLYFYWYRQILGQKVEFLVSFYNNEISEKSEIFDDQFSVERPDGSNFTLKIRSTKLEDSAMYFCASSEVMAGYGYTFGSGTRLTVV.

This rearrangement joins TRBV9 to TRBJ1-2; the match to TRBD1 covers 7 bases. This CDR3 has 14 residues. Germline CDR1 and CDR2: SGDLS and YYNGEE. V shed 0 bases and J 4 bases; nucleotides not matched to a gene: 3. The CDR3 reads CASSVGEGAYGYTF. The CDR3 DNA sequence: TGTGCCAGCAGCGTAGGGGAGGGGGCCTATGGCTACACCTTC.

This chain joins TRBV19 and TRBJ2-1; D is uncertain. V was trimmed by 8 bases and J by 0 bases, leaving 8 bases between them. Germline assignment: CDR1 LNHDA and CDR2 SQIVND (reference sequence). This CDR3 comprises 13 residues. DNA of the CDR3: TGTGCCAGTGATGGCAGCTCCTACAATGAGCAGTTCTTC. Its translation is CASDGSSYNEQFF.

The rearrangement joins TRBV21-1 to TRBJ1-3; TRBD1 reflects the table's D call only, with no check against the DNA. TRBV21-1 counts as a pseudogene. CDR3 length equals 18 residues. The CDR3 loop reads CASSKGFGQENSGNTIYF. CDR3 nucleotides: TGTGCCAGCAGCAAAGGATTCGGACAGGAGAACTCTGGAAACACCATATATTTT.

The chain carries TRBV5-5 and TRBJ2-7, with TRBD1 matching 10 bases. The CDR3 contains 14 residues. Germline V gene lookup returns CDR1 SGHKS and CDR2 YYEKEE (reference sequence). V was clipped by 0 bases and J by 9 bases; unmatched bases: 6. The CDR3: CASSLGDRGHGQYV. The DNA for the CDR3 is TGTGCCAGCAGCTTGGGCGACAGGGGGCATGGGCAGTACGTC.

This clone was recorded a few times. The rearrangement uses TRBV4-1 and TRBJ1-5; maybe TRBD1 (6 bases). The CDR3 length is 15 residues. Trimming removed 0 bases from V and 3 bases from J, with 9 bases in between. Germline CDR1 is MGHRA and CDR2 is YSYEKL. The DNA for the CDR3 is TGCGCCAGCAGCCAAGACGGACAGTTCAATCAGCCCCAGCATTTT. Translation: CASSQDGQFNQPQHF.

The chain combines TRBV2 with TRBJ2-3, with 9 bases matching TRBD1. V gave up 6 bases and J gave up 3 bases; unmatched junction bases: 1. The length of the CDR3 is 13 residues. Per germline, CDR1 SNHLY and CDR2 FYNNEI. For the CDR3, the DNA is TGTGCCAGCAGGGACAGGGGAACAGATACGCAGTATTTT. It yields the protein CASRDRGTDTQYF. Looking up the rest from reference TRBV2 and TRBJ2-3 gives the full variable domain: EPEVTQTPSHQVTQMGQEVILRCVPISNHLYFYWYRQILGQKVEFLVSFYNNEISEKSEIFDDQFSVERPDGSNFTLKIRSTKLEDSAMYFCASRDRGTDTQYFGPGTRLTVL.

The rearrangement joins TRBV13 to TRBJ1-6; possible D gene TRBD1, 6 bases. The germline V and J ends were trimmed by 4 bases and 6 bases, with 16 bases remaining between them. This CDR3 region has 16 residues. The germline CDR1 and CDR2 sequences are PRHDT and FYEKMQ (reference sequence). CDR3 residues: CASSSASTGINSPLHF. The CDR3 nucleotides read TGTGCCAGCAGCTCCGCCTCGACAGGAATTAATTCACCCCTCCACTTT.

The chain links TRBV6-5 to TRBJ2-5; 10 bases are shared with TRBD2. The CDR3 covers 13 residues. Germline CDR1 and CDR2: MNHEY and SVGAGI. The J segment lost 2 bases and the V segment lost 6 bases, leaving 0 bases of the junction unmatched. CDR3 loop: CASRLAGQETQYF. The DNA for the CDR3 is TGTGCCAGCAGACTAGCGGGGCAAGAGACCCAGTACTTC.

This chain connects TRBV6-1 to TRBJ1-5, with 9 bases fitting TRBD1. CDR1 and CDR2 from the germline V gene are MNHNS and SASEGT. The V and J ends lost 3 bases and 2 bases, in that order; junction bases with no gene match: 5. This CDR3 has 16 amino acids. The CDR3 loop is CASSEMTGGGNQPQHF. CDR3 in DNA: TGTGCCAGCAGTGAGATGACAGGGGGGGGCAATCAGCCCCAGCATTTT.

This sequence joins TRBV4-2 and TRBJ2-4; a possible D gene is TRBD1 (5 bases). The CDR3 is 13 amino acids. V dropped 1 base and J dropped 6 bases, with 7 bases sitting between them. Germline CDR1 LGHNA, CDR2 YNFKEQ. CDR3 sequence reads: CASSQGDRNIQYF. As DNA, the CDR3 is TGTGCCAGCAGCCAAGGAGACAGAAACATTCAGTACTTC.

Written as DNA, the CDR3 is TGTGCCAGCAGTGACAGGGTTTTCGGGGAGCTGTTTTTT. Residues: CASSDRVFGELFF. The chain employs TRBV6-1 and TRBJ2-2, with D maybe TRBD1 (5 bases). This CDR3 is 13 amino acids long. The ends were cut back, 3 bases at V and 7 bases at J, with 9 bases in the middle. Germline CDR1 reads MNHNS; CDR2 reads SASEGT.

V and J are TRBV3-1 (or the pseudogene TRBV3-2) and TRBJ1-2, with a possible D match to TRBD1 (6 bases). CDR3 size: 13 residues. Looked up from germline, CDR1 is LGHDT and CDR2 is YNNKEL (reference sequence). Trimming removed 3 bases from V and 7 bases from J, with 12 bases in between. For the CDR3, the DNA is TGTGCCAGCAGCCACCAGGGGATGAGTGGCTACACCTTC. Protein sequence: CASSHQGMSGYTF.

This chain connects TRBV9 to TRBJ1-3; the match to TRBD1 covers 12 bases. J gave up 8 bases and V 3 bases, and 3 bases lay outside the gene matches. Germline values: CDR1 SGDLS, CDR2 YYNGEE. This CDR3 has 14 amino acids. CDR3 coding DNA: TGTGCCAGCAGCGCCGGGACAGGGGGCGACACCATATATTTT. This sequence encodes CASSAGTGGDTIYF.

The rearrangement uses TRBV19 and TRBJ2-1; D is undetermined. The ends were cut back, 3 bases at V and 5 bases at J, with 14 bases in the middle. The CDR3 contains 15 residues. From germline, CDR1 is LNHDA and CDR2 SQIVND (reference sequence). The CDR3 region has the DNA TGTGCCAGTAGTATTCAGTTCCTATTCAACAATGAGCAGTTCTTC. Its translation: CASSIQFLFNNEQFF.

The genes are TRBV12-5 and TRBJ1-5, with D possibly TRBD1 on 5 matching bases. Per the germline V gene, CDR1 is LGHNT and CDR2 is FRNRAP. The CDR3 sequence is 18 residues long. The V end lost 0 bases, the J end lost 0 bases, and 15 bases lay between the germline ends. CDR3 region: CASGLVSGGSYSNQPQHF. In nucleotides, the CDR3 is TGTGCTAGTGGTTTGGTCAGCGGGGGAAGTTATAGCAATCAGCCCCAGCATTTT.

The V gene is TRBV5-6, the J gene TRBJ1-1; 9 bases are shared with TRBD1. Germline-derived CDR1 and CDR2 are SGHDT and YYEEEE. The CDR3 spans 16 residues. The V gene end was trimmed by 2 bases and the J gene end by 5 bases; junction bases not matched to a gene: 10. The CDR3 DNA reads as TGTGCCAGCAGCTTACCGGGACAGGGAAAAGGGACTGAAGCTTTCTTT. Protein sequence: CASSLPGQGKGTEAFF.

This clone was counted only a few times. V and J are TRBV27 and TRBJ2-2; perhaps D is TRBD1 or TRBD2 (5 bases each). Trimming shortened V by 4 bases and J by 5 bases, and 17 bases separated the two germline ends. The germline V gene has CDR1 MNHEY and CDR2 SMNVEV (reference sequence). The CDR3 covers 16 residues. For the CDR3, the DNA is TGTGCCAGCAGTTCGCGAGGGGTTCCCTTAACCGGGGAGCTGTTTTTT. Its protein product is CASSSRGVPLTGELFF.

V is TRBV19 and J is TRBJ1-1; D not resolved. Germline assignment: CDR1 LNHDA and CDR2 SQIVND (reference sequence). V was trimmed by 3 bases and J by 1 base, leaving 3 bases between them. This CDR3 has 12 residues. The DNA of the CDR3 is TGTGCCAGTAGTATCGGGAACACTGAAGCTTTCTTT. Residues: CASSIGNTEAFF.

DNA of the CDR3: TGTGCCAGCAGTGGGGACAGCTCTAACTATGGCTACACCTTC. Translated: CASSGDSSNYGYTF. V usage is TRBV2 and J usage is TRBJ1-2; 7 positions agree with TRBD1. CDR1 SNHLY and CDR2 FYNNEI come from the germline V gene. V trimming: 4 bases; J trimming: 0 bases; junction bases outside the gene matches: 2. The CDR3 length is 14 residues.

This clone has more than one count but fewer than ten. The chain is built from TRBV27 and TRBJ2-7, with 9 bases that match TRBD1. Germline loops: CDR1 MNHEY, CDR2 SMNVEV (reference sequence). CDR3 length: 17 amino acids. After removal of 0 bases from V and 3 bases from J, the junction contained 9 bases not matched to a gene. This chain's CDR3 is CASSLSSTGTGRYEQYF. CDR3 coding DNA: TGTGCCAGCAGTTTATCATCGACCGGGACAGGGCGCTACGAGCAGTACTTC.

This sequence joins TRBV30 and TRBJ1-1; 8 bases align to TRBD1. Trimming took 3 bases from V and 3 from J; bases not matched to a gene: 6. Germline assignment: CDR1 GTSNPN and CDR2 SVGIG (reference sequence). The CDR3 is 14 residues long. CDR3 residues: CAWSHRGGDTEAFF. DNA of the CDR3: TGTGCCTGGAGCCACAGGGGGGGGGACACTGAAGCTTTCTTT.

This clone has only a few counts. The V and J genes are TRBV6-5 and TRBJ1-5; D call uncertain. The germline V and J ends were trimmed by 5 bases and 2 bases, with 10 bases remaining between them. CDR1 and CDR2 from the germline V gene are MNHEY and SVGAGI. This CDR3 is built from 14 residues. CDR3 coding DNA: TGTGCCAGCAGTACAGTTATGGGCAATCAGCCCCAGCATTTT. This sequence encodes CASSTVMGNQPQHF.

V gene TRBV19 combines with J gene TRBJ2-3; a weak D match, TRBD2 (6 bases). Germline V gene sequence: CDR1 LNHDA, CDR2 SQIVND (reference sequence). This CDR3 spans 15 amino acids. The germline V and J ends were trimmed by 6 bases and 1 base, with 14 bases remaining between them. The CDR3 loop is CASSRVPSGTDTQYF. As DNA, the CDR3 is TGTGCCAGTAGCCGAGTCCCTAGCGGCACAGATACGCAGTATTTT.

The chain recombines TRBV11-2 with TRBJ1-4; D gene uncertain. Trimming pared 0 bases from V and 8 bases from J, leaving 7 bases between. Looked up from germline, CDR1 is SGHAT and CDR2 is FQNNGV. The CDR3 is 13 amino acids. As DNA, the CDR3 is TGTGCCAGCAGCTTAGATCGGGAAGAAAAACTGTTTTTT. It encodes CASSLDREEKLFF.

The V and J genes are TRBV28 and TRBJ1-1; D possibly corresponds to TRBD1 (5 bases). V was cut by 6 bases and J by 7 bases, with 18 bases left in between. The CDR3 consists of 14 residues. Germline-derived CDR1 and CDR2 are MDHEN and SYDVKM. As DNA, the CDR3 is TGTGCCAGCAGCTACACCATAGTAACAGGTGAAGCTTTCTTT. Amino acid sequence: CASSYTIVTGEAFF.